Below, 21 T cell receptor beta chains from the same sample are listed, as sequenced in a study of cytomegalovirus exposure and HLA in healthy donors. PCR amplification relied on 60 Vbeta primers (plus 13 Jbeta primers). Generated by immunoSEQ multiplex PCR, the TCRdb table keeps only in-frame clones and is missing some. The table includes about 200,000 clones, around 88% detected once. Sequences were obtained from PBMCs. These receptors all stem from a woman aged 30 to 39 in good health and CMV-seronegative.

The gene calls are TRBV7-9 and TRBJ2-7; D might be TRBD1 (6 bases). Germline V gene lookup returns CDR1 SEHNR and CDR2 FQNEAQ (reference sequence). The CDR3 runs 15 residues. V was cut by 1 base and J by 2 bases, with 12 bases left in between. The CDR3 sequence is CASSLDRDTTYEQYF. Here the CDR3 DNA reads TGTGCCAGCAGCTTAGATCGGGACACTACCTACGAGCAGTACTTC.

This clone appeared a few times. This chain links TRBV6-5 with TRBJ2-7; perhaps TRBD2 as D (5 bases). Germline CDR1 reads MNHEY; CDR2 reads SVGAGI. V was cut by 2 bases and J by 3 bases, with 17 bases left in between. The CDR3 loop spans 16 amino acids. The CDR3 sequence: CASSYVGIGGDYEQYF. CDR3 DNA sequence: TGTGCCAGCAGTTACGTAGGAATTGGAGGTGACTACGAGCAGTACTTC.

The chain couples TRBV4-2 to TRBJ2-1, with 7 nucleotides matching TRBD1. Germline assignment: CDR1 LGHNA and CDR2 YNFKEQ. The CDR3 has 16 amino acids. With 1 base clipped from V and 4 bases from J, the junction kept 7 bases outside the gene matches. The CDR3 DNA follows: TGTGCCAGCAGCCAAGGGCCGACAGGGTCTTACAATGAGCAGTTCTTC. Its translation is CASSQGPTGSYNEQFF.

This chain links TRBV10-1 with TRBJ2-3; TRBD1 matches 11 bases. With V trimmed by 7 bases and J by 4 bases, 13 bases remained unmatched. CDR1 WNHNN and CDR2 SYGVQD come from the germline V gene (reference sequence). The CDR3 is 17 residues long. The CDR3 bases are TGCGCCAGCACTCCCGGACAGGGGGCGAATGTCGCAGATACGCAGTATTTT. Its protein product is CASTPGQGANVADTQYF.

This chain uses TRBV7-3 with TRBJ1-1; possible D gene TRBD1, 6 bases. The V gene lost 5 bases and the J gene lost 5 bases, with 21 bases spanning the gap. The germline CDR1 and CDR2 sequences are SGHTA and FQGTGA. The CDR3 contains 16 residues. CDR3 sequence: CASSRNRVGPATEAFF. In DNA form, the CDR3 reads TGTGCCAGCAGCCGTAACAGGGTCGGGCCGGCGACTGAAGCTTTCTTT.

This clone was seen a single time. This rearrangement joins TRBV5-1 to TRBJ1-1; D possibly corresponds to TRBD1 (6 bases). From germline, CDR1 is SGHRS and CDR2 YFSETQ. The V end was cut by 0 bases, the J end by 4 bases, with 10 bases between. This CDR3 region has 14 residues. CDR3 loop: CASSLELGGTEAFF. The CDR3 nucleotides are TGCGCCAGCAGCTTGGAATTAGGGGGCACTGAAGCTTTCTTT. Based on the CDR3 plus reference TRBV5-1 and TRBJ1-1, the full variable domain is KAGVTQTPRYLIKTRGQQVTLSCSPISGHRSVSWYQQTPGQGLQFLFEYFSETQRNKGNFPGRFSGRQFSNSRSEMNVSTLELGDSALYLCASSLELGGTEAFFGQGTRLTVV.

The gene calls are TRBV5-6 and TRBJ2-1, with D unclear. Germline CDR1 reads SGHDT; CDR2 reads YYEEEE. V was shortened by 0 bases and J by 5 bases, with 12 bases between the two germline ends. This CDR3 is built from 15 residues. CDR3: CASSLGPRANNEQFF. Here the CDR3 DNA reads TGTGCCAGCAGCTTGGGTCCCCGAGCGAACAATGAGCAGTTCTTC.

This clone has a handful of counts. This chain connects TRBV18 to TRBJ1-1, with TRBD1 as a possible D gene (5 bases). The CDR3 contains 13 residues. V was cut by 6 bases and J by 1 base, with 9 bases left in between. CDR1 is KGHSH and CDR2 is LQKENI in the germline V gene. CDR3 sequence reads: CASSWGGNTEAFF. In nucleotides, the CDR3 is TGTGCCAGCTCCTGGGGGGGGAACACTGAAGCTTTCTTT.

This chain uses TRBV28 with TRBJ2-7; 10 positions match TRBD1. The CDR3 runs 12 residues. From germline, CDR1 is MDHEN and CDR2 SYDVKM. V dropped 8 bases and J dropped 7; count of bases not matched to a gene: 5. Written as DNA, the CDR3 is TGTGCCAGCGGACAGGGGGTTTGGGAGCAGTACTTC. Amino acids: CASGQGVWEQYF.

The chain couples TRBV2 to TRBJ2-3, with 8 bases matching TRBD1. The CDR3 length is 15 residues. Germline-derived CDR1 and CDR2 are SNHLY and FYNNEI. V shed 5 bases, J shed 3 bases, and the junction held 7 bases outside the gene matches. The CDR3 spells CASSSDRVGTDTQYF. For the CDR3, the DNA is TGTGCCAGCAGTTCGGACAGGGTGGGGACAGATACGCAGTATTTT. Complete variable domain (other parts from reference TRBV2 and TRBJ2-3): EPEVTQTPSHQVTQMGQEVILRCVPISNHLYFYWYRQILGQKVEFLVSFYNNEISEKSEIFDDQFSVERPDGSNFTLKIRSTKLEDSAMYFCASSSDRVGTDTQYFGPGTRLTVL.

V gene TRBV5-6 combines with J gene TRBJ1-6; 7 nucleotides agree with TRBD1. CDR3 length: 14 amino acids. The V and J ends lost 2 bases and 7 bases, in that order; junction bases with no gene match: 3. CDR1 SGHDT and CDR2 YYEEEE come from the germline V gene. The CDR3 bases are TGTGCCAGCAGCTTCAACAGGGGCAATTCACCCCTCCACTTT. Its translation: CASSFNRGNSPLHF.

The rearrangement joins TRBV2 to TRBJ2-5; D gene unclear. V lost 5 bases to trimming and J lost 1 base, with 8 bases between them. The CDR3 is 13 amino acids. Looked up from germline, CDR1 is SNHLY and CDR2 is FYNNEI. The CDR3 loop reads CASSFKRQETQYF. CDR3 DNA sequence: TGTGCCAGCAGTTTTAAGCGCCAAGAGACCCAGTACTTC.

The chain uses TRBV4-1 and TRBJ2-7; 9 nucleotides match TRBD1. Germline V gene lookup returns CDR1 MGHRA and CDR2 YSYEKL. CDR3 length equals 16 residues. V lost 4 bases to trimming and J lost 6 bases; unmatched junction nucleotides: 13. The CDR3, as DNA: TGCGCCAGCAGCCGTTCCGGGACAGGGTCTTCCCGCGAGCAGTACTTC. Translated, it gives CASSRSGTGSSREQYF.

This sequence joins TRBV18 and TRBJ2-7, with 7 positions matching TRBD2. V lost 2 bases to trimming and J lost 2 bases; unmatched junction nucleotides: 3. This CDR3 region has 14 residues. Germline CDR1 KGHSH, CDR2 LQKENI. The CDR3 sequence: CASSPMGLPYEQYF. The CDR3 region has the DNA TGTGCCAGCTCACCAATGGGACTACCCTACGAGCAGTACTTC.

V is TRBV10-3 and J is TRBJ2-2; D is possibly TRBD2 (5 bases). Trimming stripped 2 bases from V and 4 bases from J, with 14 bases between. Germline CDR1 reads ENHRY; CDR2 reads SYGVKD. The CDR3 has 16 amino acids. The CDR3, as DNA: TGTGCCATCAGTGAGGTAGCTAGTGAGGGCACCGGGGAGCTGTTTTTT. This gives the protein CAISEVASEGTGELFF.

This chain uses TRBV27 with TRBJ2-3, with 8 bases identical to TRBD2. V lost 10 bases to trimming and J lost 7 bases; unmatched junction nucleotides: 13. The CDR3 totals 14 residues. The germline V gene has CDR1 MNHEY and CDR2 SMNVEV (reference sequence). CDR3 sequence reads: CATRQGTRENTQYF. CDR3 coding DNA: TGTGCCACCAGGCAGGGGACTAGGGAAAATACGCAGTATTTT.

This chain connects TRBV5-1 to TRBJ2-1; a weak D match, TRBD1 (7 bases). This CDR3 comprises 17 residues. Per the germline V gene, CDR1 is SGHRS and CDR2 is YFSETQ. Trimming took 3 bases from V and 4 from J, leaving 20 bases between them. The CDR3 loop reads CASSSLGGGERYNEQFF. CDR3 bases: TGCGCCAGCAGCTCTCTCGGAGGGGGCGAACGATACAATGAGCAGTTCTTC.

CDR3 protein: CASSLYRTGTSNEQFF. In nucleotides, the CDR3 is TGTGCCAGCAGCTTATATCGGACTGGAACAAGCAATGAGCAGTTCTTC. The genes are TRBV7-6 and TRBJ2-1, with D possibly TRBD2 on 5 matching bases. Germline CDR1 and CDR2: SGHVS and FNYEAQ. The CDR3 loop spans 16 amino acids. V lost 2 bases to trimming and J lost 6 bases, with 17 bases between them.

The rearrangement uses TRBV21-1 and TRBJ2-5; the D call in the table, TRBD2, was not verified against the DNA. TRBV21-1 is a documented pseudogene. The CDR3 consists of 15 residues. In DNA form, the CDR3 reads TGTGCCAGCAGCAGGCCTGACTACTCCCGGGAGACCCAGTACTTC. Translated: CASSRPDYSRETQYF.

V gene TRBV2 combines with J gene TRBJ2-5, with TRBD1 matching over 12 bases. Trimming removed 5 bases from V and 5 bases from J; junction bases left unmatched: 6. From germline, CDR1 is SNHLY and CDR2 FYNNEI. The CDR3 has 15 amino acids. The CDR3 coding sequence is TGTGCCAGCAGTTCCATAGGGACAGGGGGCGAGACCCAGTACTTC. Translating gives CASSSIGTGGETQYF.

The chain joins TRBV27 to TRBJ1-1; D not certain. Germline V gives CDR1 MNHEY, CDR2 SMNVEV (reference sequence). This CDR3 has 13 residues. The V end lost 3 bases, the J end lost 4 bases, and 9 bases lay between the germline ends. CDR3 bases: TGTGCCAGCAGTTTCAGGCTGGCCACTGAAGCTTTCTTT. It encodes CASSFRLATEAFF.